The sequence of this TCR beta chain was determined in a study of low-dose radiotherapy and immunotherapy resistance in tumors. Background on the study: Cyclophosphamide went in intravenously at 200 mg/m2 every two weeks, one day before radiation and immunotherapy.

Germline lookup yields CDR1 MNHGY and CDR2 SAAAGT. The CDR3 sequence is 13 residues long. Trimming shortened V by 7 bases and J by 7 bases, and 14 bases separated the two germline ends. This clonotype has at least ten counts. Priming of first-strand cDNA relied on TRAV- and TRBV-specific primers (covering alpha and beta chains). Amplification of TCRs used a constant-region primer and V-primer adapter for 20 PCR cycles. MiXCR, run by TCRdb on the reads, gives a single entry per CDR3 protein. The profile shows fewer than 90,000 distinct CDR3 sequences, around 18% of them singletons. Regarding time point: before trial treatment.

V is TRBV6-8 and J is TRBJ1-5; D gene uncertain. This receptor was taken from a male donor with prostate cancer. Sequences were derived from PBMCs, sampled before treatment. The CDR3 DNA sequence: TGTGCCAGCACCAAGAGCCCCGACCAGCCCCAGCATTTT. Amino acids: CASTKSPDQPQHF.